What follows are 14 T cell receptor beta chains derived from one specimen sequenced in a study of identical twins. A single record per CDR3 protein comes from TCRdb applying MiXCR to the 5' RACE reads. The profile shows hundreds of thousands of distinct CDR3 sequences, about 18% of them singletons. These data are also associated with another study on T cells expressing NK-cell markers.

The sequencing sample was made of PBMCs. The origin of the receptors is a woman aged 18-35 years in good health.

The chain uses TRBV27 and TRBJ2-1, with 7 nucleotides matching TRBD2. This CDR3 comprises 17 residues. Trimming took 1 base from V and 1 from J; bases not matched to a gene: 7. Germline V gives CDR1 MNHEY, CDR2 SMNVEV (reference sequence). The DNA for the CDR3 is TGTGCCAGCAGTTTATTGGCGGGGGATGCGTCCTACAATGAGCAGTTCTTC. Protein: CASSLLAGDASYNEQFF.

This sequence joins TRBV20-1 and TRBJ2-5; unclear D gene. Trimming shortened V by 3 bases and J by 2 bases, and 16 bases separated the two germline ends. The CDR3 runs to 15 residues. Germline V gene lookup returns CDR1 DFQATT and CDR2 SNEGSKA (reference sequence). The CDR3 sequence is CSASSPLKKQETQYF. The CDR3 bases are TGCAGTGCTAGTAGTCCCCTAAAGAAGCAAGAGACCCAGTACTTC.

This clonotype was seen only a few times. The rearrangement uses TRBV24-1 and TRBJ2-5; D could derive from TRBD1 or TRBD2 (5 bases each). V lost 4 bases and J lost 5, with 16 bases in between. The CDR3 consists of 15 residues. The germline CDR1 and CDR2 sequences are KGHDR and SFDVKD. This chain's CDR3 is CATSDSRTGPETQYF. The CDR3 nucleotides are TGTGCCACCAGTGACTCCCGGACGGGGCCGGAGACCCAGTACTTC.

The CDR3 here is CSARHNEQFF. CDR3 in DNA: TGCAGTGCTAGACACAATGAGCAGTTCTTC. The chain carries TRBV20-1 and TRBJ2-1; no definite D call. With 2 bases removed from V and 5 bases from J, the gap between germline ends came to 1 base. CDR1 is DFQATT and CDR2 is SNEGSKA in the germline V gene (reference sequence). The CDR3 spans 10 residues.

This clonotype was counted between two and nine times. This chain connects TRBV6-5 to TRBJ2-1; D is unresolved. Per germline, CDR1 MNHEY and CDR2 SVGAGI. The CDR3 has 15 amino acids. The V end was cut by 2 bases, the J end by 0 bases, with 8 bases between. CDR3 in DNA: TGTGCCAGCAGTTACATAGCTAGCTCCTACAATGAGCAGTTCTTC. Protein: CASSYIASSYNEQFF.

This CDR3 reads CASSNPGTGTKNIQYF. Written as DNA, the CDR3 is TGTGCCAGCAGCAATCCCGGGACAGGGACCAAAAACATTCAGTACTTC. V is TRBV12-3 or TRBV12-4 and J is TRBJ2-4; 9 nucleotides agree with TRBD1. J was trimmed by 2 bases and V by 6 bases; bases with no gene match: 8. The CDR3 consists of 16 residues.

V is TRBV10-2 and J is TRBJ1-1; the D gene is possibly TRBD1 (5 bases). Germline loops: CDR1 WSHSY, CDR2 SAAADI. This CDR3 spans 14 amino acids. Trimming cost V 6 bases and J 1 base, with 12 bases left between them. CDR3 protein: CASRDQGANTEAFF. CDR3 DNA: TGCGCCAGCAGGGATCAAGGGGCGAACACTGAAGCTTTCTTT.

The chain employs TRBV15 and TRBJ2-7, with D hard to call. This CDR3 comprises 16 residues. V dropped 0 bases and J dropped 4 bases, with 16 bases sitting between them. In germline, CDR1 is LNHNV, CDR2 YYDKDF (reference sequence). CDR3: CATSRDSGTIGYEQYF. CDR3 DNA sequence: TGTGCCACCAGCAGAGACTCAGGAACTATTGGGTACGAGCAGTACTTC.

This clonotype was picked up a small number of times. J is TRBJ2-1 and V is TRBV20-1, with unresolved D. Per the germline V gene, CDR1 is DFQATT and CDR2 is SNEGSKA (reference sequence). Trimming removed 2 bases at V and 10 bases at J, with 21 bases between. The CDR3 is made up of 15 amino acids. In DNA form, the CDR3 reads TGCAGTGCTAGACCGTTGACCGACCGCCCAGAGGAGCAGTTCTTC. Translation: CSARPLTDRPEEQFF.

This clonotype occurred a few times. The gene calls are TRBV6-1 and TRBJ2-3; D gene uncertain. The germline V gene encodes CDR1 MNHNS and CDR2 SASEGT. Deletions cut 8 bases from V and 6 bases from J, with 15 bases between. The CDR3 extends over 13 amino acids. In DNA form, the CDR3 reads TGTGCCAGCGGCGTTCATCTCGCGGATACGCAGTATTTT. Encoded protein: CASGVHLADTQYF.

This sequence joins TRBV12-3 or TRBV12-4 and TRBJ2-2; 7 bases are shared with TRBD1. Germline trimming cut 1 base from V and 6 bases from J; bases unmatched to any gene: 8. The CDR3 is 16 residues long. This CDR3 reads CASSLEGQPKAGELFF. The CDR3 nucleotides read TGTGCCAGCAGTTTAGAGGGACAGCCCAAGGCCGGGGAGCTGTTTTTT.

This clonotype was counted between two and nine times. This chain uses TRBV20-1 with TRBJ2-5, with 13 bases lining up with TRBD2. J gave up 5 bases and V 6 bases, and 3 bases lay outside the gene matches. Germline lookup yields CDR1 DFQATT and CDR2 SNEGSKA (reference sequence). CDR3 length equals 13 residues. CDR3 residues: CSAGTSGMETQYF. In DNA form, the CDR3 reads TGCAGTGCCGGGACTAGCGGGATGGAGACCCAGTACTTC.

This clonotype came up many times. The chain has TRBV29-1 and TRBJ1-1; tentatively, D is TRBD1 (5 bases). This CDR3 spans 14 amino acids. V lost 5 bases to trimming and J lost 1 base, with 14 bases between them. CDR1 is SQVTM, CDR2 ANQGSEA, per germline. The CDR3 protein is CSVFRQTRNTEAFF. CDR3 DNA sequence: TGCAGCGTTTTCCGACAGACACGGAACACTGAAGCTTTCTTT.

This clonotype came up a few times. The gene calls are TRBV27 and TRBJ1-2; D might be TRBD1 (5 bases). V was pared by 2 bases and J by 4 bases, with 11 bases between. CDR1 is MNHEY, CDR2 SMNVEV, per germline (reference sequence). The CDR3 spans 14 residues. The CDR3 nucleotides read TGTGCCAGCAGTTTAACAGGAGGCCTCTATGGCTACACCTTC. Translation gives CASSLTGGLYGYTF.